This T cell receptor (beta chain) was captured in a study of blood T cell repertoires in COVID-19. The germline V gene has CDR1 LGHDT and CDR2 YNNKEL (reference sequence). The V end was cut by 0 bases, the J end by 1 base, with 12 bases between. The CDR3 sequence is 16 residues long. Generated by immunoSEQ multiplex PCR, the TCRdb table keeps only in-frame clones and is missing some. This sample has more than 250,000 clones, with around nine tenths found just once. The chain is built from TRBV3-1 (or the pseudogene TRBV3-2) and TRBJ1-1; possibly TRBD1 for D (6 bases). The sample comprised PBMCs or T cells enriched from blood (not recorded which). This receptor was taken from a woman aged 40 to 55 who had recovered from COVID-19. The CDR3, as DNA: TGTGCCAGCAGCCAAGAACAGGGCAGACCGAACACTGAAGCTTTCTTT. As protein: CASSQEQGRPNTEAFF.